The 10 T cell receptor beta chains below were found in one sample sequenced in a study of T cell repertoires in cytomegalovirus infection. From the reads, TCRdb called clonotypes with MiXCR, one entry per CDR3 protein. The table shows about 310,000 distinct CDR3 sequences, with approximately 25% occurring only once. Their antigens are not known. The specimen comprised cultured PBMCs, sampled from culture after CMV antigen stimulation. These receptors were taken from a human donor in good health (CMV status not recorded). Some clones in this sample may be carry-over from other donors' samples.

This clonotype appeared many times. The chain has TRBV7-6 and TRBJ1-3; D is undetermined. The length of the CDR3 is 17 residues. Germline V CDR1 and CDR2: SGHVS, FNYEAQ. V dropped 1 base and J dropped 0 bases, with 13 bases sitting between them. The CDR3 reads CASSLGGRLFSGNTIYF. In DNA form, the CDR3 reads TGTGCCAGCAGCTTAGGCGGCAGGCTATTCTCTGGAAACACCATATATTTT.

This clonotype was observed at least ten times. The chain recombines TRBV7-3 with TRBJ2-1, with 10 bases lining up with TRBD2. The CDR3 is 16 amino acids. Germline V lookup: CDR1 SGHTA, CDR2 FQGTGA. J gave up 7 bases and V 4 bases, and 10 bases lay outside the gene matches. For the CDR3, the DNA is TGTGCCAGCAGCTACTCTAGCGGGAGAGGGTCAAATGAGCAGTTCTTC. This codes for CASSYSSGRGSNEQFF.

This chain joins TRBV6-2 or TRBV6-3 and TRBJ2-1, with 11 bases that match TRBD2. The CDR3 runs to 17 residues. V lost 4 bases and J lost 5; bases outside the gene matches: 10. CDR1 is MNHEY, CDR2 SVGEGT, per germline. CDR3 sequence: CASSWGLAGGVDNEQFF. The CDR3 DNA is TGTGCCAGCAGTTGGGGGCTAGCGGGAGGCGTAGACAATGAGCAGTTCTTC.

The chain is built from TRBV6-1 and TRBJ1-2; D gene ambiguous. The V and J ends lost 2 bases and 2 bases respectively, with 9 bases between them. Germline V gene lookup returns CDR1 MNHNS and CDR2 SASEGT. The CDR3 sequence is 14 residues long. CDR3 DNA: TGTGCCAGCAGTGAATCGGGCGGGAACTATGGCTACACCTTC. Encoded protein: CASSESGGNYGYTF.

There are a few counts of this clonotype. The chain joins TRBV6-6 to TRBJ2-3; 7 bases match TRBD1. V dropped 5 bases and J dropped 4; count of bases not matched to a gene: 6. Per the germline V gene, CDR1 is MNHNY and CDR2 is SVGAGI (reference sequence). CDR3 size: 14 residues. The CDR3 protein is CASSVQGSADTQYF. The CDR3, as DNA: TGTGCCAGCAGTGTACAGGGGTCCGCAGATACGCAGTATTTT.

The sample holds a few counts of this clonotype. The chain uses TRBV5-1 and TRBJ2-1; unclear D gene. V lost 6 bases and J lost 5, with 12 bases in between. The CDR3 is made up of 13 amino acids. The germline V gene encodes CDR1 SGHRS and CDR2 YFSETQ. CDR3 sequence: CASNSVRNNEQFF. The DNA of the CDR3 is TGCGCCAGCAACAGCGTCAGGAACAATGAGCAGTTCTTC.

This clonotype was observed a handful of times. The V call is TRBV28, the J call TRBJ1-2; D is uncertain. The CDR3 has 14 residues. From germline, CDR1 is MDHEN and CDR2 SYDVKM. The V gene lost 5 bases and the J gene lost 4 bases, with 14 bases spanning the gap. The CDR3 nucleotides read TGTGCCAGCAGTGCCTGGACGGGGATCTATGGCTACACCTTC. It translates to CASSAWTGIYGYTF.

The V call is TRBV19, the J call TRBJ2-1, with 12 bases matching TRBD2. Germline V gene lookup returns CDR1 LNHDA and CDR2 SQIVND (reference sequence). The CDR3 consists of 17 residues. V lost 5 bases to trimming and J lost 1 base; unmatched junction nucleotides: 6. For the CDR3, the DNA is TGTGCCAGTAGTGGACTAGCGGGAAGGGGGTCCTACAATGAGCAGTTCTTC. This gives the protein CASSGLAGRGSYNEQFF.

This chain links TRBV12-3 or TRBV12-4 with TRBJ2-2, with 7 bases identical to TRBD2. With V trimmed by 6 bases and J by 5 bases, 12 bases remained unmatched. This CDR3 has 16 amino acids. DNA of the CDR3: TGTGCCAGCAGCCGAAGCGGGATTAGTCGGACCGGGGAGCTGTTTTTT. Translating gives CASSRSGISRTGELFF.

This clonotype was picked up many times. The chain recombines TRBV4-1 with TRBJ1-2; perhaps TRBD1 as D (6 bases). The CDR3 sequence is 16 residues long. Germline values: CDR1 MGHRA, CDR2 YSYEKL. Between the trimmed V and J ends, which lost 0 bases and 5 bases, there was a span of 16 bases. CDR3 loop: CASSQEEAQGLYGYTF. The CDR3 DNA is TGCGCCAGCAGCCAAGAAGAGGCACAGGGCCTTTATGGCTACACCTTC.